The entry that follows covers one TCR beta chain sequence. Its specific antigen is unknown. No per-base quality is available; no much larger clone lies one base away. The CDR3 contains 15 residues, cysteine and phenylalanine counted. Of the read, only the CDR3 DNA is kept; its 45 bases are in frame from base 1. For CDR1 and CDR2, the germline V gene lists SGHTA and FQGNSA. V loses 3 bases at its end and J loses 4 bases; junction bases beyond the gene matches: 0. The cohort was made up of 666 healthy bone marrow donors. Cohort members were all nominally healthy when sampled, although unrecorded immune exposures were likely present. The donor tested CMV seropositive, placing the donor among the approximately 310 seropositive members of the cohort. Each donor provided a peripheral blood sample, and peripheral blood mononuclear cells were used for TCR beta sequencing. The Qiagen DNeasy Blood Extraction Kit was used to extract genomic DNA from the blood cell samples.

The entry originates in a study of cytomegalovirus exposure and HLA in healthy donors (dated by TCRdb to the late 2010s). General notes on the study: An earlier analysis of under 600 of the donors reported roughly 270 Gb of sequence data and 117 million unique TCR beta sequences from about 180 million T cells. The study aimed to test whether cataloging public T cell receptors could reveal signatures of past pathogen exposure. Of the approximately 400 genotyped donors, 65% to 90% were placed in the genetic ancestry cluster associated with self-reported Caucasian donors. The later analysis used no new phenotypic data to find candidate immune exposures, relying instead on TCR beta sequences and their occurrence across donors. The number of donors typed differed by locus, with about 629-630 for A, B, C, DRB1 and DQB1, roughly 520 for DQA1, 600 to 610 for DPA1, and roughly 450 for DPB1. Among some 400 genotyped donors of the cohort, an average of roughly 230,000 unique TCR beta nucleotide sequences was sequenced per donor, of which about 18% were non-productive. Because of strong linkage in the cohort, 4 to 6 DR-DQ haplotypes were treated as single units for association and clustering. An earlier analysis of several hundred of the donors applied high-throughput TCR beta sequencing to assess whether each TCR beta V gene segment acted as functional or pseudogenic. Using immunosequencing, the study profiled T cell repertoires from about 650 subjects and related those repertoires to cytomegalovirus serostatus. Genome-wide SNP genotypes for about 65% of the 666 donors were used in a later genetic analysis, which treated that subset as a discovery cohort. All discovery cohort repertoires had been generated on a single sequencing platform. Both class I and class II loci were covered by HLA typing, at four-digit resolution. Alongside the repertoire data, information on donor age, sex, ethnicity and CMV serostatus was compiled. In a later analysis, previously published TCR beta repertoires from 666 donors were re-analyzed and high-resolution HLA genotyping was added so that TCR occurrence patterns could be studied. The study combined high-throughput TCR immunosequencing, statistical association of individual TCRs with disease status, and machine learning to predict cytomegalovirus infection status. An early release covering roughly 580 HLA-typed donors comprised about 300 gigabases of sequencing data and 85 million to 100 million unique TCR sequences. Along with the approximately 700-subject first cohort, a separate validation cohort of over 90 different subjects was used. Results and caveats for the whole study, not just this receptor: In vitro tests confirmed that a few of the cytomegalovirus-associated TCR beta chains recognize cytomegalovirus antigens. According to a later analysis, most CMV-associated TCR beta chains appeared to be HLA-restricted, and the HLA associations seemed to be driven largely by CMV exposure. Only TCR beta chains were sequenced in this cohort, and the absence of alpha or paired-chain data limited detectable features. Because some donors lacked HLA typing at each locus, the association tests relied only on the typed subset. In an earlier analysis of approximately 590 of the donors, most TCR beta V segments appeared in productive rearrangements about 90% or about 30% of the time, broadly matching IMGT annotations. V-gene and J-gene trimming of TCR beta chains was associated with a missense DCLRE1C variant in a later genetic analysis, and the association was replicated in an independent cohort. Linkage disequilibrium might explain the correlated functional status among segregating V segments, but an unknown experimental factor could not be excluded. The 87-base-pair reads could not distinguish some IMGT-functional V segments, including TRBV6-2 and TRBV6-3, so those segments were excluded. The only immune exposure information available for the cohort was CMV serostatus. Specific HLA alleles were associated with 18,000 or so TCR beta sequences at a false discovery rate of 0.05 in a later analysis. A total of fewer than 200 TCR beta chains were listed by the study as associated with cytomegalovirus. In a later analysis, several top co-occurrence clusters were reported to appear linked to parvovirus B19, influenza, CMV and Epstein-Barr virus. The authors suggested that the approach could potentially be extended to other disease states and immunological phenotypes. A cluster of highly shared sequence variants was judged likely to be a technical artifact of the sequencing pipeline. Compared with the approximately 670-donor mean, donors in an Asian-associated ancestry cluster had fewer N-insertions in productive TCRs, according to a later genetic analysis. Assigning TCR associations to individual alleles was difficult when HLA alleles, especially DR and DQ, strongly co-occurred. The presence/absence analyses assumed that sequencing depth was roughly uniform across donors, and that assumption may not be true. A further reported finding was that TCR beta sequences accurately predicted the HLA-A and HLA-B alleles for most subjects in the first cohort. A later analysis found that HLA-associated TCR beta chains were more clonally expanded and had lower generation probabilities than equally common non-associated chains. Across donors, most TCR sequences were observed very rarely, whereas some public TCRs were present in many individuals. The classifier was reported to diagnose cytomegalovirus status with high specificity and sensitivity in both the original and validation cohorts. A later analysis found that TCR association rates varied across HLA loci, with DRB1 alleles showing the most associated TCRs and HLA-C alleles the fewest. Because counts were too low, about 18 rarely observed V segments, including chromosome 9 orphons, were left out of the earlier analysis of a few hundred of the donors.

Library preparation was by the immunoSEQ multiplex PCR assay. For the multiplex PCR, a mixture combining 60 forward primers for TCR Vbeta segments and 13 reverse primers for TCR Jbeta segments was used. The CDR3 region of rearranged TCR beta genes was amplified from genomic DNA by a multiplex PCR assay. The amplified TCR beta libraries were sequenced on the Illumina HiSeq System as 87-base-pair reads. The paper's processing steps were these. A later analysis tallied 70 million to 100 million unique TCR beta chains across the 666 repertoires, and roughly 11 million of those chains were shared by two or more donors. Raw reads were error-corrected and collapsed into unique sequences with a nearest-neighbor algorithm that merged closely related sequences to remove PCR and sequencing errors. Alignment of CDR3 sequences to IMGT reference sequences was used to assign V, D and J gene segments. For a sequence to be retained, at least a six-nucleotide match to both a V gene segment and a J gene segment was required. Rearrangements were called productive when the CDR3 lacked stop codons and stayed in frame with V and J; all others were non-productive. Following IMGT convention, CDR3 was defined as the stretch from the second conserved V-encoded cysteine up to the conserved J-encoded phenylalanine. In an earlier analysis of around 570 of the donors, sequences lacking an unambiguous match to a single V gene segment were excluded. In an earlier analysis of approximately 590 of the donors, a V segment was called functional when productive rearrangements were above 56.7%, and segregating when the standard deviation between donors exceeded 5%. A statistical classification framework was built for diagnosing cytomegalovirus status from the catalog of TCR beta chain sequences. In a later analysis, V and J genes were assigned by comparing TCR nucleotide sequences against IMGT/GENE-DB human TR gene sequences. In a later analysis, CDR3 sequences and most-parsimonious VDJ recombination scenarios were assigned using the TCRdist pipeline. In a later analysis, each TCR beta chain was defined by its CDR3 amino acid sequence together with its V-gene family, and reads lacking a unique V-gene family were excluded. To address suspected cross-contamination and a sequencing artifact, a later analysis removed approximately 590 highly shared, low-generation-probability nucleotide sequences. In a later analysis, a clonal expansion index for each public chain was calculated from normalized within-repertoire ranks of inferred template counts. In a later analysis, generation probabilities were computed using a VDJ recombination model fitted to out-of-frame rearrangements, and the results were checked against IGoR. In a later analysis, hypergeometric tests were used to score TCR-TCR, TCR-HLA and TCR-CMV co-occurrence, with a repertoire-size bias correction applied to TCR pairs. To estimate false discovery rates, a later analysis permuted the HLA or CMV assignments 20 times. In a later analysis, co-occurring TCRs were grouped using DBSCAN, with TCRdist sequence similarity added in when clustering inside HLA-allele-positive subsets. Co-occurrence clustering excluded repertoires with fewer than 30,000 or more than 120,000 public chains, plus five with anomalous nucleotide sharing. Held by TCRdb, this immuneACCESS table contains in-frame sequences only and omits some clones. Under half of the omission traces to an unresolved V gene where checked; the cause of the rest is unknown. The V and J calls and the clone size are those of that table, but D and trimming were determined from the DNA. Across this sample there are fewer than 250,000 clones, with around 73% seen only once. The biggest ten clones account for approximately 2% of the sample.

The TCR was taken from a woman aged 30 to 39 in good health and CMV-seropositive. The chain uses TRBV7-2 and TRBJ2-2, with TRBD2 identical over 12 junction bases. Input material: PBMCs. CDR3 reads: CASSLGLAGTGELFF. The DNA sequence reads TGTGCCAGCAGCTTGGGACTAGCGGGCACCGGGGAGCTGTTTTTT.